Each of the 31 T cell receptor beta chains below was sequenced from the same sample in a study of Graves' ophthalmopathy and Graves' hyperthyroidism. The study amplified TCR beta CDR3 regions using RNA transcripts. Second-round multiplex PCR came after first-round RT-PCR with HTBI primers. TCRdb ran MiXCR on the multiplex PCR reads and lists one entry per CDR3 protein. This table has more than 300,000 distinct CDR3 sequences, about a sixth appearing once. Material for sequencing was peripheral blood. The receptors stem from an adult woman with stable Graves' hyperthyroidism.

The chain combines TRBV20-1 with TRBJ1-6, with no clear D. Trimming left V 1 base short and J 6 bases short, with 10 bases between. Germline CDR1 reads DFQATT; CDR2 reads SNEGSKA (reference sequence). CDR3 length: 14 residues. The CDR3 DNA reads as TGCAGTGCTAGAGGGAACGAACTTAATTCACCCCTCCACTTT. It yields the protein CSARGNELNSPLHF.

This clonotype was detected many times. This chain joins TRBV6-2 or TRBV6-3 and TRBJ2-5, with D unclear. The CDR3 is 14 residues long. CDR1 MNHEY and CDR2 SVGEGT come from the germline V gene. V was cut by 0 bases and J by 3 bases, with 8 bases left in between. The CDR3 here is CASSYSLKEETQYF. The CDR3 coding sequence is TGTGCCAGCAGTTACTCGCTTAAGGAAGAGACCCAGTACTTC.

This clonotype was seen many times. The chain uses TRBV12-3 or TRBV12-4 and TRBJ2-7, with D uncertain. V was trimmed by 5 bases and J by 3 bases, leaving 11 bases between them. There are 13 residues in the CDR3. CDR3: CASSDELFYEQYF. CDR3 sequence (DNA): TGTGCCAGCAGTGACGAGCTGTTCTACGAGCAGTACTTC.

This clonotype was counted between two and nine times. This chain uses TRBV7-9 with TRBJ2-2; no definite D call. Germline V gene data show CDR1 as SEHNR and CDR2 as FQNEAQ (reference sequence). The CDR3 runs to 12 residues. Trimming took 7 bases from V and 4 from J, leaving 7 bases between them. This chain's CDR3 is CASIKVTGELFF. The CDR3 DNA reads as TGTGCCAGCATCAAAGTCACCGGGGAGCTGTTTTTT.

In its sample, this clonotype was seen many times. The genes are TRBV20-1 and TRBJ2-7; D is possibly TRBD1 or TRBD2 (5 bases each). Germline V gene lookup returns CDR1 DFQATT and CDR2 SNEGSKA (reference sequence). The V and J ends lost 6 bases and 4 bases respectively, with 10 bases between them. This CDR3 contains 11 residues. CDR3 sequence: CSAGTYYEQYF. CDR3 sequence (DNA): TGCAGTGCCGGGACGTATTACGAGCAGTACTTC.

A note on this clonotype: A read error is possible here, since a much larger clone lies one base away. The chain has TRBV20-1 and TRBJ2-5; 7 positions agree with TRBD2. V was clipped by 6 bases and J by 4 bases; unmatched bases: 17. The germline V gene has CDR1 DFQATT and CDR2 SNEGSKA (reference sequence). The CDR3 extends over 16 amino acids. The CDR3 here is CSAPDRGVGVRETQYF. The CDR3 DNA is TGCAGTGCCCCCGATCGGGGGGTCGGTGTCCGAGAGACCCAGTACTTC.

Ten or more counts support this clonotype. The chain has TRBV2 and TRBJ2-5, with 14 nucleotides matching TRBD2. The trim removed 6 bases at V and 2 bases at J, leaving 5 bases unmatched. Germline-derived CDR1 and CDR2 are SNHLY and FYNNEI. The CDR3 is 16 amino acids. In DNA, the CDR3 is TGTGCCAGCAGGGACAGACTAGCGGGGGGGCAAGAGACCCAGTACTTC. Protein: CASRDRLAGGQETQYF.

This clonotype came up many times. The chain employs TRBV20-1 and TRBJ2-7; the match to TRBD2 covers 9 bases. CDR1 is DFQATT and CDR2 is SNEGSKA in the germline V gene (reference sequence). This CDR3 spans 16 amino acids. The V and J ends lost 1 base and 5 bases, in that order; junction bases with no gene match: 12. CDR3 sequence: CSARVLRREGLNEQYF. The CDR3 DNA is TGCAGTGCTAGAGTCCTCCGGCGGGAGGGCCTAAACGAGCAGTACTTC.

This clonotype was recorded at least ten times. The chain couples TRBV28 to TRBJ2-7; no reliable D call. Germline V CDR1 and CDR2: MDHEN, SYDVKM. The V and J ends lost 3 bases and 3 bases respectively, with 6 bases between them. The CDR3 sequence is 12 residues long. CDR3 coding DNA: TGTGCCAGCAGTTTCCGAAACTACGAGCAGTACTTC. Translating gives CASSFRNYEQYF.

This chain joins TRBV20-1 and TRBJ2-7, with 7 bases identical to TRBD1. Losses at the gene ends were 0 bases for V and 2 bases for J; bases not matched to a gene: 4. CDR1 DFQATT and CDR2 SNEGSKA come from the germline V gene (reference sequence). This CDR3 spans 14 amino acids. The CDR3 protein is CSARDLRGTYEQYF. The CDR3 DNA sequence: TGCAGTGCTAGAGATCTCAGGGGGACCTACGAGCAGTACTTC.

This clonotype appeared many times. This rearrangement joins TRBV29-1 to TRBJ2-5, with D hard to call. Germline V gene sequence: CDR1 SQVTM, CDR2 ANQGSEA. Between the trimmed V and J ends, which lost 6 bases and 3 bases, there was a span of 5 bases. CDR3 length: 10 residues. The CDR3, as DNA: TGCAGCGTCCGGGAAGAGACCCAGTACTTC. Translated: CSVREETQYF.

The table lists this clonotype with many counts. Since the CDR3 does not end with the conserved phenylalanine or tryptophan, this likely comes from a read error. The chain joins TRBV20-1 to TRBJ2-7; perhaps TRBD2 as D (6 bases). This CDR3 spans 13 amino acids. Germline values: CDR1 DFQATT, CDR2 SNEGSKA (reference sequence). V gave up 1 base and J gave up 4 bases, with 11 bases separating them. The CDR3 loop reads CSARGGTWYEQYS. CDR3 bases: TGCAGTGCTAGAGGCGGGACTTGGTACGAGCAGTACTCC.

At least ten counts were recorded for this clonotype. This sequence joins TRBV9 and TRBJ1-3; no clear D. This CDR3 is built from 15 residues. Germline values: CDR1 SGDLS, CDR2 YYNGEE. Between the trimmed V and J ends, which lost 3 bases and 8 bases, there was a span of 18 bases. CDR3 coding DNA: TGTGCCAGCAGCGGAGCGTCACTGGCGGGGTACACCATATATTTT. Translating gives CASSGASLAGYTIYF.

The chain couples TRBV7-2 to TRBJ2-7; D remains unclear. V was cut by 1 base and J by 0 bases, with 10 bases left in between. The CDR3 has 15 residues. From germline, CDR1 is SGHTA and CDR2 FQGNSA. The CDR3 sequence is CASSLGRKFSYEQYF. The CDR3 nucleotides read TGTGCCAGCAGCTTAGGAAGGAAGTTCTCCTACGAGCAGTACTTC.

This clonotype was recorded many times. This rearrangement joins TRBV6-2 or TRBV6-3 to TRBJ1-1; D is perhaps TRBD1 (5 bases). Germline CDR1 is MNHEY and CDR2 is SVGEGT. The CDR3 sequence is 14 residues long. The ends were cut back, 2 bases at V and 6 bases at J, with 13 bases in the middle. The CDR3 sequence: CASSYPQGFAEAFF. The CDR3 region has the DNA TGTGCCAGCAGTTACCCCCAGGGTTTCGCTGAAGCTTTCTTT.

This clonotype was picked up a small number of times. The CDR3 coding sequence is TGCGCCAGCAGCTTGGCCCAGGTAGCCTACGAGCAGTACTTC. Its protein product is CASSLAQVAYEQYF. The chain links TRBV5-1 to TRBJ2-7, with D unresolved. This CDR3 region has 14 residues. Trimming left V 0 bases short and J 2 bases short, with 9 bases between. The V gene's germline CDR1 is SGHRS and CDR2 YFSETQ.

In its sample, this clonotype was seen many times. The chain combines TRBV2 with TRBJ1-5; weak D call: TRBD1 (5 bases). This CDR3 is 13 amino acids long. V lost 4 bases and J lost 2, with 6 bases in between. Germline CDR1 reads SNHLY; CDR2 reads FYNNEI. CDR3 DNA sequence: TGTGCCAGCAGTGCGGGACGCAATCAGCCCCAGCATTTT. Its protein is CASSAGRNQPQHF.

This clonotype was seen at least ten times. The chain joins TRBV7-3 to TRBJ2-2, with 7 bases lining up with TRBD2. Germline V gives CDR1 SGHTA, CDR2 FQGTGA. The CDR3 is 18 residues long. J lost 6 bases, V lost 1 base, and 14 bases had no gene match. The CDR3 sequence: CASSLMSPGRLAPGELFF. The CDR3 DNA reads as TGTGCCAGCAGCTTAATGTCGCCGGGGCGACTAGCTCCCGGGGAGCTGTTTTTT. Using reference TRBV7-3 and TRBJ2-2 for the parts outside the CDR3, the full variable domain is GAGVSQTPSNKVTEKGKYVELRCDPISGHTALYWYRQSLGQGPEFLIYFQGTGAADDSGLPNDRFFAVRPEGSVSTLKIQRTERGDSAVYLCASSLMSPGRLAPGELFFGEGSRLTVL.

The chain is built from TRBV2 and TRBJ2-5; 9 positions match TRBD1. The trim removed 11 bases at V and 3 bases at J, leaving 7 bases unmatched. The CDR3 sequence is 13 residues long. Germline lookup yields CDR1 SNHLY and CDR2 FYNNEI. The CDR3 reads CAGQGPREETQYF. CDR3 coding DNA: TGTGCCGGACAGGGGCCACGGGAAGAGACCCAGTACTTC.

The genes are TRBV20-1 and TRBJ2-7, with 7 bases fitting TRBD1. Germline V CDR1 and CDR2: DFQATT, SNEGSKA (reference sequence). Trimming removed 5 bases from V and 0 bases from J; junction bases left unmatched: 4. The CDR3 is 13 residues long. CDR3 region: CSARQGPSYEQYF. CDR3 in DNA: TGCAGTGCTCGACAGGGCCCCTCCTACGAGCAGTACTTC.

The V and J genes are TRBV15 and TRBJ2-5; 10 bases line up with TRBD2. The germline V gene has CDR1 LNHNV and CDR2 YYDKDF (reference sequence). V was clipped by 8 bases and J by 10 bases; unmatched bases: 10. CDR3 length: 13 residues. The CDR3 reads CATGSLAGEGQYF. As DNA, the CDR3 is TGTGCCACCGGCTCTCTAGCGGGGGAGGGCCAGTACTTC.

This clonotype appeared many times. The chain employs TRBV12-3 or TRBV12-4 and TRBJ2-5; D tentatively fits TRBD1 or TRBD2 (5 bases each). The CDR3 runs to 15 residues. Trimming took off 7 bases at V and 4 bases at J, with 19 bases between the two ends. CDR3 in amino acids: CASTPRLGAGETQYF. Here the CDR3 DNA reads TGTGCCAGCACCCCTCGTTTAGGGGCGGGAGAGACCCAGTACTTC.

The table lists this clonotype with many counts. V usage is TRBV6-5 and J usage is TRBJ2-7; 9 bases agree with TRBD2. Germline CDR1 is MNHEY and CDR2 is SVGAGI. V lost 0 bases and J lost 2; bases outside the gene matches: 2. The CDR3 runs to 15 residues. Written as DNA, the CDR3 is TGTGCCAGCAGTTACTCTACTAGCGGGCCCTACGAGCAGTACTTC. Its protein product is CASSYSTSGPYEQYF.

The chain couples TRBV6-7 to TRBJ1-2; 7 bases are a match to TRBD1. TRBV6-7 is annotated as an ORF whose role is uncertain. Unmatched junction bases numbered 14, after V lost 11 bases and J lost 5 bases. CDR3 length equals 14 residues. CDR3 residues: CAGYLGTEIYGYTF. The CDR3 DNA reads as TGTGCCGGTTACTTAGGGACAGAAATTTATGGCTACACCTTC.

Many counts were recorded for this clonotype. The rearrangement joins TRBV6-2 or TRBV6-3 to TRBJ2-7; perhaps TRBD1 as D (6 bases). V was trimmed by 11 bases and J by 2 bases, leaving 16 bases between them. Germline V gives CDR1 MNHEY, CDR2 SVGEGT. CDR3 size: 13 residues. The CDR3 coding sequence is TGTGCCGCCACGAGGGGGTCCCCCTACGAGCAGTACTTC. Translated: CAATRGSPYEQYF.

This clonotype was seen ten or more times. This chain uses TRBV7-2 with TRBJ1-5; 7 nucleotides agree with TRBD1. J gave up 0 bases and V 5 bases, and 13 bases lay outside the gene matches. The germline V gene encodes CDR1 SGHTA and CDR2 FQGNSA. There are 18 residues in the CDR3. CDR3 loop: CASSPYRGRGYSNQPQHF. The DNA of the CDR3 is TGTGCCAGCAGCCCCTACAGGGGCCGAGGTTATAGCAATCAGCCCCAGCATTTT.

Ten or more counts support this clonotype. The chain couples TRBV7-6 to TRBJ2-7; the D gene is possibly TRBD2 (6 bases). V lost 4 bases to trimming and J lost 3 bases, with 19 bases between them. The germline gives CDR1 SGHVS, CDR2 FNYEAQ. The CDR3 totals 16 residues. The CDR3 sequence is CASSSEWVAGNYEQYF. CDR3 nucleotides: TGTGCCAGCAGCTCAGAGTGGGTGGCGGGAAACTACGAGCAGTACTTC.

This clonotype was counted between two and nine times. The DNA for the CDR3 is TGCGCCAGCAGCCAACCGGGACAGGACCTCCTTGTGCCCCTCCACTTT. Translation: CASSQPGQDLLVPLHF. The J gene is TRBJ1-6, the V gene TRBV4-1; 8 bases are a match to TRBD1. CDR3 length: 16 amino acids. Germline V gene lookup returns CDR1 MGHRA and CDR2 YSYEKL. V lost 2 bases to trimming and J lost 13 bases; unmatched junction nucleotides: 13.

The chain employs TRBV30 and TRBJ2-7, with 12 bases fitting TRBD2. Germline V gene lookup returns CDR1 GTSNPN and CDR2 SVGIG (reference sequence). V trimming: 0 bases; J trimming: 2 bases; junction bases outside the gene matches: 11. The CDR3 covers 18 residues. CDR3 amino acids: CAWSVPLGLAGGTYEQYF. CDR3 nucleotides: TGTGCCTGGAGTGTACCCCTGGGACTAGCGGGTGGGACCTACGAGCAGTACTTC.

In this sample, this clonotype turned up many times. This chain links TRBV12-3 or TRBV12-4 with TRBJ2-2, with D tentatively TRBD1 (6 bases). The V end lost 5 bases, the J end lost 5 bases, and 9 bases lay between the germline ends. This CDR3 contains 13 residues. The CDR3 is CASSNRETGELFF. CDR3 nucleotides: TGTGCCAGCAGTAACAGGGAAACCGGGGAGCTGTTTTTT.

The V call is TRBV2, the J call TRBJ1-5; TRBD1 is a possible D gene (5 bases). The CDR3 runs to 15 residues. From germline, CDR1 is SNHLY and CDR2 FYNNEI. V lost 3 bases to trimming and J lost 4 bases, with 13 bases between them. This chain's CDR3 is CASSEFLRGNQPQHF. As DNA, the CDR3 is TGTGCCAGCAGTGAGTTTCTTCGGGGGAATCAGCCCCAGCATTTT.